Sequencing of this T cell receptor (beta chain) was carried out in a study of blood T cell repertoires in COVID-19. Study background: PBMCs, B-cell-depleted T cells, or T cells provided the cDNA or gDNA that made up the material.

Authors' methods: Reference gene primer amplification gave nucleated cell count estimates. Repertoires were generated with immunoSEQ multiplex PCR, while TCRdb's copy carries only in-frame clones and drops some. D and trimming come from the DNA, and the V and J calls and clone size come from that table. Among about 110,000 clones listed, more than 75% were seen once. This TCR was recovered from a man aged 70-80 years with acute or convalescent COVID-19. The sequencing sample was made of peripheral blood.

CDR3 nucleotide sequence: TGTGCCAGCAGCCAAGATTTGGTCAGGATCCCCAAAAACATTCAGTACTTC. Translating it yields CASSQDLVRIPKNIQYF. This chain uses TRBV3-1 (or the pseudogene TRBV3-2) with TRBJ2-4; D is ambiguous. The CDR3 totals 17 residues. From germline, CDR1 is LGHDT and CDR2 YNNKEL (reference sequence). V was cut by 0 bases and J by 2 bases, with 14 bases left in between.